Below are 11 T cell receptor beta chains sequenced from a single sample in a study of T cells after yellow fever vaccination. TCRdb analysed the 5' RACE reads with MiXCR anew, one entry per CDR3 protein. This table has hundreds of thousands of distinct CDR3 sequences, 13% appearing once. Here the sequenced sample was PBMCs, taken on the day of the yellow fever booster vaccination. These receptors were collected from a man aged 25 to 40 who received the YFV17D yellow fever vaccine.

This chain connects TRBV20-1 to TRBJ2-1, with D perhaps matching TRBD1 or TRBD2 (6 bases each). This CDR3 region has 14 residues. V was trimmed by 7 bases and J by 4 bases, leaving 17 bases between them. Germline V CDR1 and CDR2: DFQATT, SNEGSKA (reference sequence). CDR3 sequence (DNA): TGCAGTGTTAAAACAGGGACTTCATACAATGAGCAGTTCTTC. Amino acid sequence: CSVKTGTSYNEQFF.

This clonotype was recorded at least ten times. This rearrangement joins TRBV12-3 or TRBV12-4 to TRBJ2-7; 9 bases agree with TRBD1. The CDR3 is 12 residues long. The V and J ends lost 11 bases and 6 bases, in that order; junction bases with no gene match: 8. CDR3 region: CAGGQGGGEQYF. CDR3 in DNA: TGTGCCGGGGGACAGGGAGGCGGCGAGCAGTACTTC.

The V and J genes are TRBV12-3 or TRBV12-4 and TRBJ2-2; D tentatively reads TRBD1 or TRBD2 (5 bases each). The CDR3 runs 15 residues. Trimming removed 3 bases from V and 6 bases from J, with 14 bases in between. This chain's CDR3 is CASSLGSGSAGELFF. The CDR3 DNA reads TGTGCCAGCAGTTTGGGGTCAGGGAGCGCCGGGGAGCTGTTTTTT.

This clonotype came up a few times. The rearrangement links TRBV7-2 to TRBJ2-1, with 7 bases fitting TRBD2. The junction had 6 bases not matched to a gene; V was cut back by 2 bases and J by 8 bases. This CDR3 contains 14 residues. Germline V CDR1 and CDR2: SGHTA, FQGNSA. The CDR3 loop is CASSLLAGVHEQFF. CDR3 DNA sequence: TGTGCCAGCAGCTTACTTGCGGGAGTGCATGAGCAGTTCTTC. Full variable domain (missing parts from reference TRBV7-2 and TRBJ2-1): GAGVSQSPSNKVTEKGKDVELRCDPISGHTALYWYRQSLGQGLEFLIYFQGNSAPDKSGLPSDRFSAERTGGSVSTLTIQRTQQEDSAVYLCASSLLAGVHEQFFGPGTRLTVL.

The table lists this clonotype with a few counts. J is TRBJ2-7 and V is TRBV23-1; D is unresolved. TRBV23-1 is reported as an ORF; its role is uncertain. This CDR3 is built from 14 residues. Trimming took 3 bases from V and 2 from J, leaving 11 bases between them. The CDR3 nucleotides read TGCGCCAGCAGTCATTTTCCGGGCCCCTACGAGCAGTACTTC. This sequence encodes CASSHFPGPYEQYF.

V usage is TRBV20-1 and J usage is TRBJ1-3; D not certain. CDR1 and CDR2 from the germline V gene are DFQATT and SNEGSKA (reference sequence). The CDR3 sequence is 13 residues long. V was clipped by 7 bases and J by 0 bases, with 10 bases between them. Written as DNA, the CDR3 is TGCAGTGTTCAAGCGGACTCTGGAAACACCATATATTTT. This codes for CSVQADSGNTIYF.

This clonotype was detected only a few times. V gene TRBV11-2 combines with J gene TRBJ2-7; D possibly corresponds to TRBD2 (6 bases). Trimming removed 5 bases at V and 0 bases at J, with 20 bases between. The CDR3 spans 17 residues. Germline CDR1 SGHAT, CDR2 FQNNGV. DNA for the CDR3: TGTGCCAGCAGCCCCACATGGCGGGACGGCAGCTCCTACGAGCAGTACTTC. Translating it yields CASSPTWRDGSSYEQYF. The variable domain in full, with the rest retrieved from reference TRBV11-2 and TRBJ2-7, is EAGVAQSPRYKIIEKRQSVAFWCNPISGHATLYWYQQILGQGPKLLIQFQNNGVVDDSQLPKDRFSAERLKGVDSTLKIQPAKLEDSAVYLCASSPTWRDGSSYEQYFGPGTRLTVT.

The chain recombines TRBV5-1 with TRBJ2-3, with a possible D match to TRBD1 (6 bases). The CDR3 has 17 amino acids. Germline loops: CDR1 SGHRS, CDR2 YFSETQ. Trimming shortened V by 1 base and J by 1 base, and 16 bases separated the two germline ends. CDR3 in DNA: TGCGCCAGCAGCTTGTCTGCTGCGACAGGACGCACAGATACGCAGTATTTT. This gives the protein CASSLSAATGRTDTQYF.

This chain connects TRBV7-2 to TRBJ2-1; perhaps TRBD2 as D (6 bases). V was pared by 6 bases and J by 15 bases, with 18 bases between. This CDR3 has 12 residues. Germline lookup yields CDR1 SGHTA and CDR2 FQGNSA. The CDR3 nucleotides read TGTGCCAGCAGTCCCCGCACTAGCCGCTGGTTCTTC. Encoded protein: CASSPRTSRWFF.

This clonotype has only a few counts. V usage is TRBV9 and J usage is TRBJ2-7; 7 bases match TRBD2. CDR3 size: 15 residues. Trimming cost V 0 bases and J 4 bases; bases outside gene matches: 7. CDR1 and CDR2 from the germline V gene are SGDLS and YYNGEE. The CDR3 loop is CASSVEGSGPYEQYF. In DNA, the CDR3 is TGTGCCAGCAGCGTAGAGGGTAGCGGGCCTTACGAGCAGTACTTC.

The chain employs TRBV20-1 and TRBJ1-2; 9 bases map to TRBD1. The CDR3 is 14 residues long. Germline loops: CDR1 DFQATT, CDR2 SNEGSKA (reference sequence). V trimming: 6 bases; J trimming: 1 base; junction bases outside the gene matches: 6. CDR3 in DNA: TGCAGTGCGAAAGGGACAGGGAGTAACTATGGCTACACCTTC. Its translation is CSAKGTGSNYGYTF.